Listed below are T cell receptor beta chains from one sample, sequenced in a study of blood T cell repertoires in COVID-19. Only in-frame clones appear in the TCRdb table, and some are missing; sequencing was by immunoSEQ multiplex PCR. The table has roughly 160,000 clones, approximately 90% seen once. Sequenced input: peripheral blood. These TCRs come from a man between 18 and 35 years old with COVID-19, enrolled during active disease. CDR3s leave out the opening cysteine and the closing phenylalanine or tryptophan. Not every row has a clone size; where given, it reads once, few, many or a size class.

J: TRBJ2-1
V: TRBV29-1
size: NA
CDR3: SVEVSGGEQF

J: TRBJ1-2
V: TRBV28
size: once
CDR3: ASSTSTVNYGYT

J: TRBJ2-5
V: TRBV28
size: NA
CDR3: ASSKPYQETQY

J: TRBJ1-2
V: TRBV10-3
size: NA
CDR3: AISEQGNYGYT

J: TRBJ1-2
V: TRBV7-9
size: NA
CDR3: ASSRSGTLNYGYT

J: TRBJ2-7
V: TRBV28
size: NA
CDR3: ASSLWRGRDTYEQY

J: TRBJ2-1
V: TRBV3-1/TRBV3-2
size: once
CDR3: ASSQLSPLAGPYNEQF

J: TRBJ2-3
V: TRBV9
size: NA
CDR3: ASSVGRASTDTQY

J: TRBJ1-1
V: TRBV10-3
size: NA
CDR3: ASLTALSLNTEAF

J: TRBJ2-5
V: TRBV10-3
size: NA
CDR3: AIRDSGTGGTETQY

J: TRBJ1-1
V: TRBV12-5
size: NA
CDR3: ASGRQGSEAF

J: TRBJ1-5
V: TRBV13
size: NA
CDR3: ASSLGPPGANQPQH

J: TRBJ2-7
V: TRBV4-1
size: NA
CDR3: ASSKQGNLGYEQY

J: TRBJ2-3
V: TRBV4-2
size: NA
CDR3: ASSQEKWTDLLDRQY

J: TRBJ1-1
V: TRBV14
size: NA
CDR3: ASSHPPRQGVEAF

J: TRBJ2-7
V: TRBV5-1
size: NA
CDR3: ASSLGVTGGQLYEQY

J: TRBJ1-3
V: TRBV19
size: few
CDR3: ASSIDLAGSGNTIY

J: TRBJ2-7
V: TRBV30
size: NA
CDR3: AWASSGTGVGEQY

J: TRBJ1-4
V: TRBV28
size: once
CDR3: ASSLYRTGGKLL

J: TRBJ1-1
V: TRBV27
size: NA
CDR3: ASSPFTRNTEAF

J: TRBJ2-2
V: TRBV19
size: NA
CDR3: ASDRGVTGELF

J: TRBJ1-6
V: TRBV13
size: NA
CDR3: ASSQGGSPLH

J: TRBJ2-1
V: TRBV27
size: once
CDR3: ASRQGAEFYNEQF

J: TRBJ2-1
V: TRBV6-5
size: NA
CDR3: ASSLAATNPYNEQF

J: TRBJ2-1
V: TRBV12-3/TRBV12-4
size: NA
CDR3: ASRRGVYNEQF

J: TRBJ2-2
V: TRBV28
size: NA
CDR3: ATGTENTGELF

J: TRBJ2-7
V: TRBV11-2
size: NA
CDR3: ASSLGGLAGGVGGHEQY

J: TRBJ2-1
V: TRBV6-2/TRBV6-3
size: NA
CDR3: ASSYTYETSGDNEQF

J: TRBJ1-6
V: TRBV7-8
size: NA
CDR3: ASSLGASSYNSPLH

J: TRBJ1-2
V: TRBV4-3
size: NA
CDR3: ASSQGSGTGGAGGYT